What follows are 18 T cell receptor beta chains derived from one specimen sequenced in a study of OX40 agonist ivuxolimab in advanced cancers. Here immunoSEQ multiplex PCR was the method, and the copy in TCRdb shows in-frame clones only, minus some. This table has 50,000 to 55,000 clones, around 80% appearing once. The input for sequencing was CD4+ or CD8+ T cells sorted from blood, taken in a trial of the OX40 agonist ivuxolimab. The receptors shown here come from an adult with an advanced solid tumor such as melanoma, head and neck, liver or kidney cancer.

This chain joins TRBV7-3 and TRBJ2-2, with 8 bases identical to TRBD1. Losses at the gene ends were 5 bases for V and 6 bases for J; bases not matched to a gene: 8. Germline loops: CDR1 SGHTA, CDR2 FQGTGA. The CDR3 is made up of 15 amino acids. This CDR3 reads CASSPGGAFPGELFF. CDR3 sequence (DNA): TGTGCCAGCAGCCCAGGGGGCGCATTCCCCGGGGAGCTGTTTTTT.

About this clone: Other DNA sequences in the sample encode the same CDR3. The chain carries TRBV5-6 and TRBJ1-5, with D tentatively TRBD1 (6 bases). Per germline, CDR1 SGHDT and CDR2 YYEEEE. This CDR3 has 13 residues. V lost 1 base and J lost 4, with 6 bases in between. As DNA, the CDR3 is TGTGCCAGCAGCTTGCAGGGGAATCAGCCCCAGCATTTT. It is translated as CASSLQGNQPQHF.

This clone was found a few times. This sequence joins TRBV10-1 and TRBJ1-2; D possibly corresponds to TRBD1 (5 bases). The CDR3 spans 13 residues. V was pared by 3 bases and J by 7 bases, with 12 bases between. The V gene's germline CDR1 is WNHNN and CDR2 SYGVQD (reference sequence). DNA of the CDR3: TGCGCCAGCAGTGAAGGGGTCCTGTCTGGCTACACCTTC. This encodes CASSEGVLSGYTF.

The chain combines TRBV9 with TRBJ1-1; D call uncertain. Germline CDR1 reads SGDLS; CDR2 reads YYNGEE. V shed 4 bases and J shed 4 bases, with 17 bases lying between them. The CDR3 sequence is 15 residues long. The CDR3 bases are TGTGCCAGCAGCCCCCACGGGAAGCCGAGCACTGAAGCTTTCTTT. Translation: CASSPHGKPSTEAFF.

This clone was detected only a few times. The V and J genes are TRBV6-6 and TRBJ2-3, with 9 bases identical to TRBD1. The germline V gene has CDR1 MNHNY and CDR2 SVGAGI (reference sequence). This CDR3 region has 16 residues. After removal of 2 bases from V and 2 bases from J, the junction contained 5 bases not matched to a gene. CDR3 amino acids: CASSYATGGYTDTQYF. DNA for the CDR3: TGTGCCAGCAGTTACGCTACAGGGGGCTACACAGATACGCAGTATTTT.

The chain recombines TRBV5-1 with TRBJ1-6; 9 nucleotides match TRBD1. Germline CDR1 and CDR2: SGHRS and YFSETQ. With V trimmed by 4 bases and J by 7 bases, 9 bases remained unmatched. The CDR3 totals 16 residues. This CDR3 reads CASSQGTGSDNSPLHF. The CDR3 DNA follows: TGCGCCAGCAGCCAAGGGACAGGGAGTGACAATTCACCCCTCCACTTT.

The rearrangement uses TRBV19 and TRBJ1-5; unclear D gene. Trimming took off 6 bases at V and 4 bases at J, with 16 bases between the two ends. This CDR3 has 15 amino acids. Germline V CDR1 and CDR2: LNHDA, SQIVND (reference sequence). Written as DNA, the CDR3 is TGTGCCAGTAGAACTAAGGGAGGCATAAATCAGCCCCAGCATTTT. Translated, it gives CASRTKGGINQPQHF. The variable domain in full, with the rest retrieved from reference TRBV19 and TRBJ1-5, is DGGITQSPKYLFRKEGQNVTLSCEQNLNHDAMYWYRQDPGQGLRLIYYSQIVNDFQKGDIAEGYSVSREKKESFPLTVTSAQKNPTAFYLCASRTKGGINQPQHFGDGTRLSIL.

The chain recombines TRBV9 with TRBJ1-3; no firm D call. CDR3 size: 15 residues. The V gene's germline CDR1 is SGDLS and CDR2 YYNGEE. The V gene lost 0 bases and the J gene lost 2 bases, with 9 bases spanning the gap. Here the CDR3 reads CASSVDVRTGNTIYF. The CDR3 region has the DNA TGTGCCAGCAGCGTAGACGTCAGGACTGGAAACACCATATATTTT.

The chain recombines TRBV6-5 with TRBJ2-7; TRBD2 aligns across 10 bases. Germline CDR1 MNHEY, CDR2 SVGAGI. V was pared by 7 bases and J by 6 bases, with 9 bases of the junction left unmatched. This CDR3 is built from 14 residues. Here the CDR3 DNA reads TGTGCCAGCACCAAGGCTAGCGGGAGTAGCGAGCAGTACTTC. Translation gives CASTKASGSSEQYF.

The chain uses TRBV11-2 and TRBJ2-1, with TRBD2 matching 15 bases. Germline CDR1 and CDR2: SGHAT and FQNNGV. The J segment lost 7 bases and the V segment lost 6 bases, leaving 7 bases of the junction unmatched. This CDR3 contains 16 residues. Written as DNA, the CDR3 is TGTGCCAGCAGAGTTGGACTAGCGGGGGGGCAGAATGAGCAGTTCTTC. It codes for CASRVGLAGGQNEQFF.

The rearrangement joins TRBV7-2 to TRBJ2-3; 7 nucleotides line up with TRBD1. CDR1 and CDR2 from the germline V gene are SGHTA and FQGNSA. Unmatched junction bases numbered 3, after V lost 1 base and J lost 5 bases. The CDR3 contains 14 residues. The CDR3 loop is CASSLGTGGDTQYF. CDR3 sequence (DNA): TGTGCCAGCAGCTTAGGGACAGGAGGAGATACGCAGTATTTT.

This clone was counted only a few times. CDR3 sequence (DNA): TGCGCCAGCAGCTTTAGCGGGGGAGGCGCAGATACGCAGTATTTT. Protein: CASSFSGGGADTQYF. The chain employs TRBV5-1 and TRBJ2-3; 9 bases map to TRBD2. The ends lost 2 bases at V and 4 bases at J; junction bases unmatched: 5. Germline CDR1 is SGHRS and CDR2 is YFSETQ. This CDR3 comprises 15 residues. The variable domain in full, with the rest retrieved from reference TRBV5-1 and TRBJ2-3, is KAGVTQTPRYLIKTRGQQVTLSCSPISGHRSVSWYQQTPGQGLQFLFEYFSETQRNKGNFPGRFSGRQFSNSRSEMNVSTLELGDSALYLCASSFSGGGADTQYFGPGTRLTVL.

The CDR3 sequence is CSARGPYEQYF. The DNA of the CDR3 is TGCAGTGCTAGGGGTCCCTACGAGCAGTACTTC. The chain combines TRBV20-1 with TRBJ2-5; no clear D. The tail of the sequence fits TRBJ2-7 better, so the J call may be wrong. The CDR3 has 11 residues. CDR1 is DFQATT, CDR2 SNEGSKA, per germline (reference sequence).

The chain has TRBV5-4 and TRBJ2-3; the D is unclear. CDR3 length: 16 amino acids. Trimming cost V 0 bases and J 0 bases, with 11 bases left between them. Germline V lookup: CDR1 SGHNT, CDR2 YYREEE (reference sequence). The CDR3 DNA reads TGTGCCAGCAGCTTGGCCTCGCCAGCCAGCACAGATACGCAGTATTTT. Encoded protein: CASSLASPASTDTQYF.

The genes are TRBV7-2 and TRBJ2-1; D unclear. This CDR3 has 12 residues. The V end was cut by 3 bases, the J end by 6 bases, with 6 bases between. From germline, CDR1 is SGHTA and CDR2 FQGNSA. CDR3 coding DNA: TGTGCCAGCAGCTTGACCCGCAATGAGCAGTTCTTC. Its protein is CASSLTRNEQFF. Full variable domain (rest looked up from reference TRBV7-2 and TRBJ2-1): GAGVSQSPSNKVTEKGKDVELRCDPISGHTALYWYRQSLGQGLEFLIYFQGNSAPDKSGLPSDRFSAERTGGSVSTLTIQRTQQEDSAVYLCASSLTRNEQFFGPGTRLTVL.

The chain is built from TRBV11-2 and TRBJ1-4, with D unresolved. The CDR3 has 15 residues. Germline CDR1 reads SGHAT; CDR2 reads FQNNGV. The V end was cut by 2 bases, the J end by 5 bases, with 12 bases between. As DNA, the CDR3 is TGTGCCAGCAGCTTAATTCGCACTGCGAATGAAAAACTGTTTTTT. Translated, it gives CASSLIRTANEKLFF.

The chain recombines TRBV5-1 with TRBJ2-1; TRBD2 matches at 11 bases. This CDR3 is built from 17 residues. Germline V gene lookup returns CDR1 SGHRS and CDR2 YFSETQ. The J segment lost 1 base and the V segment lost 2 bases, leaving 5 bases of the junction unmatched. The CDR3 reads CASSFAGTSGSYNEQFF. The CDR3, as DNA: TGCGCCAGCAGCTTTGCCGGGACTAGCGGTTCCTACAATGAGCAGTTCTTC.

The V call is TRBV9, the J call TRBJ2-1, with TRBD2 matching over 8 bases. V dropped 3 bases and J dropped 3; count of bases not matched to a gene: 2. The CDR3 has 14 residues. Germline V lookup: CDR1 SGDLS, CDR2 YYNGEE. CDR3 protein: CASSASGYYNEQFF. CDR3 bases: TGTGCCAGCAGCGCTAGCGGGTACTACAATGAGCAGTTCTTC.